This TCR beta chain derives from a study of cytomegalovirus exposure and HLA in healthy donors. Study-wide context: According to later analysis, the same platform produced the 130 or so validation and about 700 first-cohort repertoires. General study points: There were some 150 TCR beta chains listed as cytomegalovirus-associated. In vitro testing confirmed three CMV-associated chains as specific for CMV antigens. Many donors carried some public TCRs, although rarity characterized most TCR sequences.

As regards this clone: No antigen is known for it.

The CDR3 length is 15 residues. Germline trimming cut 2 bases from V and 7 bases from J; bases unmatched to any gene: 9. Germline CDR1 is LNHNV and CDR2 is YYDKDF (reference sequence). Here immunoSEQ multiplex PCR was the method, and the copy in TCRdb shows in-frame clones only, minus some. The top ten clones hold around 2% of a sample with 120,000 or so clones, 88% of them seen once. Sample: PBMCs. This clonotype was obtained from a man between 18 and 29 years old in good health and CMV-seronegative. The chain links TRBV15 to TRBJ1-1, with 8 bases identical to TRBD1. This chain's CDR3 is CATSRKPGQVYEAFF. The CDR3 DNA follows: TGTGCCACCAGCAGAAAACCGGGACAGGTATATGAAGCTTTCTTT. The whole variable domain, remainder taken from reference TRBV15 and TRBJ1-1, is DAMVIQNPRYQVTQFGKPVTLSCSQTLNHNVMYWYQQKSSQAPKLLFHYYDKDFNNEADTPDNFQSRRPNTSFCFLDIRSPGLGDTAMYLCATSRKPGQVYEAFFGQGTRLTVV.